This T cell receptor beta chain comes out of a study of cytomegalovirus exposure and HLA in healthy donors. At the level of the study: From about 179 million T cells, an earlier analysis saw 120 million or so unique TCR beta sequences. Study results and limitations: In a later analysis, specific HLA alleles were associated with 15,000 to 20,000 TCR beta sequences at a 0.05 false discovery rate. It was likely that a cluster of highly shared sequence variants was a sequencing artifact.

Germline V gene data show CDR1 as MNHNS and CDR2 as SASEGT. The CDR3 covers 15 residues. With 6 bases removed from V and 0 bases from J, the gap between germline ends came to 14 bases. For this clone: The antigen remains unidentified.

PCR primers comprised 60 Vbeta and 13 Jbeta primers. Sequenced by immunoSEQ multiplex PCR; TCRdb stores in-frame clones only, minus some. This sample carries about 160,000 clones, 80% of them seen once, and the ten largest clones take about 9.5%. This TCR was recovered from a young man in good health and CMV-seropositive. This chain joins TRBV6-1 and TRBJ1-1; D perhaps matches TRBD1 (6 bases). The sequenced sample consisted of PBMCs. The CDR3 here is CASSLRGGLNTEAFF. Here the CDR3 DNA reads TGTGCCAGCAGCCTTAGAGGGGGATTGAACACTGAAGCTTTCTTT.